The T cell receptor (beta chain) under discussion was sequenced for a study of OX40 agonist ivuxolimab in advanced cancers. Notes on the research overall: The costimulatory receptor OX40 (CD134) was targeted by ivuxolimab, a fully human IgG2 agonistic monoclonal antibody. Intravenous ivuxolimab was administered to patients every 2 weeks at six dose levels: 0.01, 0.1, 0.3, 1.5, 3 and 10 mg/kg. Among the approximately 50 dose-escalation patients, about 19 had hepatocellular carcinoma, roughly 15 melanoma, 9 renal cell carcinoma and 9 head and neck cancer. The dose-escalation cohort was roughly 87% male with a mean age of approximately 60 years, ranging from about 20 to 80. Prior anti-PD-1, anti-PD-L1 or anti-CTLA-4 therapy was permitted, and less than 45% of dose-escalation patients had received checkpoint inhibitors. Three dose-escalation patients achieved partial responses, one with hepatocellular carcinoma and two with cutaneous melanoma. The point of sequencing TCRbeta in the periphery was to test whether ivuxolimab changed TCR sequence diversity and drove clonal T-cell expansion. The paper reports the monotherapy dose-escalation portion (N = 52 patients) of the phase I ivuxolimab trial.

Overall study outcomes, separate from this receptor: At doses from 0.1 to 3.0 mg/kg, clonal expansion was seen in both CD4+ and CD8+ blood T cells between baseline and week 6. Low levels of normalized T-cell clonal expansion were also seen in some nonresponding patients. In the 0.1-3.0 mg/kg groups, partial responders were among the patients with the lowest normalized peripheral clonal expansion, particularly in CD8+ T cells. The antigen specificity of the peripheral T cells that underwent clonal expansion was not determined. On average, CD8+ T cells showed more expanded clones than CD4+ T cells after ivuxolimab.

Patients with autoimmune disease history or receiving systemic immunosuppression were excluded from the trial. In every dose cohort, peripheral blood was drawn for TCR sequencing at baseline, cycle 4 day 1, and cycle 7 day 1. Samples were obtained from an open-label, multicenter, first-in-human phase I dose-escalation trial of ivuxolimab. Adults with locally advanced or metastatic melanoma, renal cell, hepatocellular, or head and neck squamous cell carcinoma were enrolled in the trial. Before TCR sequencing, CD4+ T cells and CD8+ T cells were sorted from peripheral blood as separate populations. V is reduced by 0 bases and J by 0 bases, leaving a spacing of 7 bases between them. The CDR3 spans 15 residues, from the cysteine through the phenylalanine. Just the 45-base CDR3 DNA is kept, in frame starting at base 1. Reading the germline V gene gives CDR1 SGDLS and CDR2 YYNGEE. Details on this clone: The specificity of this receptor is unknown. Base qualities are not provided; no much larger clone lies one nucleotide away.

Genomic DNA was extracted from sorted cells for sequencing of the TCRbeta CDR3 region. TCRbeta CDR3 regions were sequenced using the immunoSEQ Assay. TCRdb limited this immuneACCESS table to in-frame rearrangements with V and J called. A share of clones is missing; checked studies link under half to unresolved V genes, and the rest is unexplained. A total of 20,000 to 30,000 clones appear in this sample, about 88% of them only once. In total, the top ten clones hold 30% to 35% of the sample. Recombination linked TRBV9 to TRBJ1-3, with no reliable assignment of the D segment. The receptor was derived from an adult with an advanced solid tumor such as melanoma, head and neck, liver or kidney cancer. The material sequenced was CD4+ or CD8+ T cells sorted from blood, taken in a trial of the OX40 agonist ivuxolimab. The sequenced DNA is TGTGCCAGCAGCGTAGAGAGCTTCTCTGGAAACACCATATATTTT. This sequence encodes CASSVESFSGNTIYF.